This T cell receptor beta chain was sequenced during a study of blood T cell repertoires in COVID-19 (dated by TCRdb to the early 2020s). With regard to the full study: The collaborator samples originated in the United States, Italy and Spain and spanned the acute and convalescent phases of COVID-19. The prospective study material was composed of cDNA or gDNA derived from T cells, B-cell-depleted T cells, or PBMCs. A freely available public database, intended as a resource for researchers studying the immune response to SARS-CoV-2, is where the repertoires were released. A de-identified subject ID, COVID-19 status, age in years and sex were almost always included in the sample metadata. Where HLA class I and class II types were available, the types were taken from metadata supplied by the sample provider, not from assay-based typing. The samples were drawn from the first 160 participants of the ongoing ImmuneRACE study and from over a thousand subjects provided by 6 global collaborators. Subjects who had been exposed to COVID-19, were actively infected with it, or had recovered from it provided the deeply sampled blood TCRbeta repertoires that made up the dataset. On the study overall, not on this receptor specifically: The amount of clinical and demographic metadata varied by source and participant and was provided uncurated.

Collaborating institutions collected whole blood in K2EDTA tubes following their own protocols. For TCRbeta analysis, collaborators shipped samples in one of three forms: frozen whole blood, isolated PBMCs, or DNA extracted from either of those sample types. The germline V gene (reference sequence) specifies MNHEY as CDR1 and SMNVEV as CDR2. The CDR3 spans 14 residues, from the cysteine through the phenylalanine. Only CDR3 DNA remains: 42 bases, in frame from the first base. Note on this clone: Which antigen it targets is not known. The germline gene is not matched at one end of the junction; a read error may be the cause.

TCRbeta CDR3 regions were amplified from genomic DNA using the immunoSEQ Assay, a bias-controlled multiplex PCR. The original methods were these. Nucleated cell counts per sample were estimated from amplification of reference gene primers within the assay. To quantify the absolute abundance of each unique TCRbeta CDR3 rearrangement, sequence reads were collapsed and filtered. Productive Simpson clonality was computed per sample as the square root of Simpson's diversity index over productive rearrangements. TCRdb's version of the immuneACCESS table is confined to in-frame rearrangements and falls short of the full clone set. An unresolved V gene accounts for under half of the shortfall where checked; the remainder is of unknown origin. V and J calls plus clone size are reproduced from that table; the DNA served to infer D and trimming. This sample holds around 200,000 clones; 90% were observed only once. Approximately 0.62% of the sample comes from the top ten.

This chain is built from TRBV27 and TRBJ1-2; the D gene is perhaps TRBD1, from 6 matching bases. This TCR derives from a man between 45 and 60 years old with acute or convalescent COVID-19. Sample: peripheral blood. The CDR3 here reads CTSSFAGGFYGYTF. In nucleotide form, the sequence is TGTACCAGCAGTTTTGCGGGGGGCTTCTATGGCTACACCTTC.